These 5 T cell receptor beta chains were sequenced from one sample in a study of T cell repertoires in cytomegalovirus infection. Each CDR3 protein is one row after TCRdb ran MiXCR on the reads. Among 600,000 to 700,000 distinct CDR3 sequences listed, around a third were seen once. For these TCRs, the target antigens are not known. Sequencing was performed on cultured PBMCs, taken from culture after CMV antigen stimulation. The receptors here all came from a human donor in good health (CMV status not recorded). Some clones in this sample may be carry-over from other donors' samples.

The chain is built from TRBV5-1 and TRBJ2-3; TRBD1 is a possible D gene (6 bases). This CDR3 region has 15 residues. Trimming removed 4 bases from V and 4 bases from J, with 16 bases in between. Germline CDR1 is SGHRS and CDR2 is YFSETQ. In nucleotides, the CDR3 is TGCGCCAGCAGCCTGGACAGCCCCTGGGCAGATACGCAGTATTTT. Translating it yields CASSLDSPWADTQYF.

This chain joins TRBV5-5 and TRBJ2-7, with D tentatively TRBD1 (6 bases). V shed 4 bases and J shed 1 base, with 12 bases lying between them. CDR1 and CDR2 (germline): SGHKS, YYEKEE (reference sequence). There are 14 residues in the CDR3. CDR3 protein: CASSHPDRSYEQYF. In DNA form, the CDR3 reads TGTGCCAGCAGCCACCCGGACAGATCCTACGAGCAGTACTTC.

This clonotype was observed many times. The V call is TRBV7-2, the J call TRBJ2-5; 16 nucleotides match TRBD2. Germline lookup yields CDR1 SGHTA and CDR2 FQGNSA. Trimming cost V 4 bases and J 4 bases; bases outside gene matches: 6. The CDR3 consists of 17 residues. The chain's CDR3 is CASSYGTSGGARETQYF. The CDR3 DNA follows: TGTGCCAGCAGCTACGGGACTAGCGGGGGGGCCAGAGAGACCCAGTACTTC.

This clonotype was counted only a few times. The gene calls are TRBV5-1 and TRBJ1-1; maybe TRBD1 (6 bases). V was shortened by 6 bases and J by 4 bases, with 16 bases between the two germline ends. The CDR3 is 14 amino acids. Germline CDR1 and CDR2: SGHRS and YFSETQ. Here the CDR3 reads CASKPGEGITEAFF. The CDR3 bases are TGCGCCAGCAAGCCAGGGGAAGGGATCACTGAAGCTTTCTTT.

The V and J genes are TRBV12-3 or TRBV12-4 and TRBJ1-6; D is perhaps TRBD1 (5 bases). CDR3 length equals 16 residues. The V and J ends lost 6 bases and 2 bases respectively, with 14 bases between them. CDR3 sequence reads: CASSFTTGAYNSPLHF. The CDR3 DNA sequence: TGTGCCAGCAGCTTTACAACGGGGGCCTATAATTCACCCCTCCACTTT.